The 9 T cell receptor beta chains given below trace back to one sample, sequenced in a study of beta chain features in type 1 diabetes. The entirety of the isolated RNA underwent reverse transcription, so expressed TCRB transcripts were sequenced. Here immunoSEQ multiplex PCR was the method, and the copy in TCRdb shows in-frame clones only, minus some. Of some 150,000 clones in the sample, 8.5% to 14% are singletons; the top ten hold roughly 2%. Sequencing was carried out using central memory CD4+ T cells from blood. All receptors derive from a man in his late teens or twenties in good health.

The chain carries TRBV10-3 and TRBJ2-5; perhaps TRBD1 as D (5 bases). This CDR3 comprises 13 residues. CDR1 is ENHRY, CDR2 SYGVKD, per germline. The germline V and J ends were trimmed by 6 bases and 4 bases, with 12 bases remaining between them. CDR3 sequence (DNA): TGTGCCATCAGAGCAGGGATCGGAGAGACCCAGTACTTC. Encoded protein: CAIRAGIGETQYF.

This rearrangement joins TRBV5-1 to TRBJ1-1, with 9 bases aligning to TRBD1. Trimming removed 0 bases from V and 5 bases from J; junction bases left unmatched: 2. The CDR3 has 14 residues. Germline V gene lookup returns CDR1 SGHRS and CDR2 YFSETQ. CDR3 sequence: CASSLDRGQTEAFF. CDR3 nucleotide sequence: TGCGCCAGCAGCTTGGACAGGGGGCAAACTGAAGCTTTCTTT.

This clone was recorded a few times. CDR3 in amino acids: CATSRAGGFSGNTIYF. The CDR3 DNA is TGTGCCACCAGCAGAGCGGGAGGCTTCTCTGGAAACACCATATATTTT. This chain uses TRBV15 with TRBJ1-3; no firm D call. Trimming stripped 1 base from V and 0 bases from J, with 10 bases between. Germline values: CDR1 LNHNV, CDR2 YYDKDF (reference sequence). CDR3 length: 16 residues.

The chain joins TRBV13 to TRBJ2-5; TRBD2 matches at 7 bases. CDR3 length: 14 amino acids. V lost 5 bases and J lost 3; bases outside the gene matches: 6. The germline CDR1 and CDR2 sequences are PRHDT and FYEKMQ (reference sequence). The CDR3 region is CASSPRLAEETQYF. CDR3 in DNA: TGTGCCAGCAGCCCTCGCCTAGCGGAAGAGACCCAGTACTTC.

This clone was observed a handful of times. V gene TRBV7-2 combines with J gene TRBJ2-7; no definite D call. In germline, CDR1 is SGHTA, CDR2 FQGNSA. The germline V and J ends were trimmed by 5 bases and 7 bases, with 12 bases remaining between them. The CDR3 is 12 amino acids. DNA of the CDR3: TGTGCCAGCAGCCCCCGGACCTGGGAGCAGTACTTC. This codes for CASSPRTWEQYF.

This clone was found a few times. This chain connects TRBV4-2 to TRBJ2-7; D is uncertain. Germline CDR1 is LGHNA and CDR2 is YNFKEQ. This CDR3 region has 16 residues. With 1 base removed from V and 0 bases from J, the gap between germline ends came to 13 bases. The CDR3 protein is CASSQGVTASSYEQYF. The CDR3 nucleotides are TGTGCCAGCAGCCAAGGGGTAACAGCCAGCTCCTACGAGCAGTACTTC.

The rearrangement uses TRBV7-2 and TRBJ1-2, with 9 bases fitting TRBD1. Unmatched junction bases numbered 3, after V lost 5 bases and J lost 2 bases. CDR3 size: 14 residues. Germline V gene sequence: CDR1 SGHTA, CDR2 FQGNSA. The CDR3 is CASSVGQGNYGYTF. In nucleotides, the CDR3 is TGTGCCAGCAGCGTGGGACAGGGCAACTATGGCTACACCTTC.

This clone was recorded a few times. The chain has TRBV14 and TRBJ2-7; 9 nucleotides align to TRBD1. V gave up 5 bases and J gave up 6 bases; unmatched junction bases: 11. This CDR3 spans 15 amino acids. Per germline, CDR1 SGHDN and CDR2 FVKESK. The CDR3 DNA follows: TGTGCCAGCAGCTCAAACAGGGGGCCCCGGGGCGAGCAGTACTTC. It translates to CASSSNRGPRGEQYF.

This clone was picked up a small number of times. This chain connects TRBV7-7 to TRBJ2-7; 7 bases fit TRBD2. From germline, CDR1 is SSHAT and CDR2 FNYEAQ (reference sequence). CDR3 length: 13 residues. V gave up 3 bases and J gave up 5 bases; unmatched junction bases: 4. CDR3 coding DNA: TGTGCCAGCAGCTTGGCGGGAGTAAACGAGCAGTACTTC. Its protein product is CASSLAGVNEQYF.